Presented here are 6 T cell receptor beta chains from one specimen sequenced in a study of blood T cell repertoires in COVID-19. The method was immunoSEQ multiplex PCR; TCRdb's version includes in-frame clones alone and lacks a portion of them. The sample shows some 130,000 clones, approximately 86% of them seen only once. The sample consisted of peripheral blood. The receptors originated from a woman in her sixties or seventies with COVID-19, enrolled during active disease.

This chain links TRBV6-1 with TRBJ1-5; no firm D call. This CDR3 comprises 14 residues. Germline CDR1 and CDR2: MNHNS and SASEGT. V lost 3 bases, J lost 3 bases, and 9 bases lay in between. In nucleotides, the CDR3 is TGTGCCAGCAGTGAGTCGGGATCCAATCAGCCCCAGCATTTT. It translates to CASSESGSNQPQHF.

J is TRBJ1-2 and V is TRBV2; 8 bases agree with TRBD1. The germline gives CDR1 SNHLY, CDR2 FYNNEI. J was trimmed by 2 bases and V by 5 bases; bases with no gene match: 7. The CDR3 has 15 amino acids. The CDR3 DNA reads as TGTGCCAGCAGTTCTCAGGGGGCGGGGAACTATGGCTACACCTTC. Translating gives CASSSQGAGNYGYTF.

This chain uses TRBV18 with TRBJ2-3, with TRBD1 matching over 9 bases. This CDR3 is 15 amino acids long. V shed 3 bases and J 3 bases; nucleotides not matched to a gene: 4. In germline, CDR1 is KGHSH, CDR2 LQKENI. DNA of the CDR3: TGTGCCAGCTCACCGGGGACAGGGTGGACAGATACGCAGTATTTT. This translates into CASSPGTGWTDTQYF.

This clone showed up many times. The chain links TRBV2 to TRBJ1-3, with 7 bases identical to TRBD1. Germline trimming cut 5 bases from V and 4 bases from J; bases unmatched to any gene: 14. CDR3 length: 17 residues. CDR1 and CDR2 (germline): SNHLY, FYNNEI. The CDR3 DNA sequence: TGTGCCAGCAGTTTACTGATCCCCGGACAGGACGGAAACACCATATATTTT. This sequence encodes CASSLLIPGQDGNTIYF.

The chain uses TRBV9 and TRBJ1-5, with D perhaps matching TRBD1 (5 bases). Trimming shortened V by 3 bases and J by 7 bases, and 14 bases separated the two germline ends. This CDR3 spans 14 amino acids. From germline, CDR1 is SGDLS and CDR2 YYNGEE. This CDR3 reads CASSGGGLAQPQHF. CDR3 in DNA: TGTGCCAGCAGCGGCGGGGGGTTAGCGCAGCCCCAGCATTTT.

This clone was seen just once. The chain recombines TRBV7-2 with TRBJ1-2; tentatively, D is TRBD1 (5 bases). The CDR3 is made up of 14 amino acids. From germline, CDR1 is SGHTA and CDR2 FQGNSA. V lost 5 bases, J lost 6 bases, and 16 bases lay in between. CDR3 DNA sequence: TGTGCCAGCAGCCTCGGATGGGTAGGGGATGGCTACACCTTC. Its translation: CASSLGWVGDGYTF.